The clone carrying this T cell receptor (beta chain) was picked up many times. What it recognizes is unknown. A primer matching the constant region was used to make TCR beta cDNA from approximately 500 ng of total RNA. Researchers made the TCR beta libraries by running three nested multiplex PCR rounds with slightly modified ARM-PCR. The opening two PCR rounds, ten to eleven cycles each, paired TRBV1-TRBV30 forward primers with a C-beta reverse primer. MiXCR, applied by TCRdb to the multiplex PCR reads, yields one record per CDR3 protein. The repertoire holds about 310,000 distinct CDR3 sequences, with approximately 60% as singletons. This sample is part of a study of tumor-infiltrating lymphocytes in primary liver carcinoma. Study-wide background: Each participant had primary liver carcinoma, and surgical resection was the treatment. Male and female patients aged 30 to 69 years made up the cohort. Overall study results and limits: Bulk, unsorted sampling meant CD4+ and CD8+ repertoires went uncompared. Tumors had a significantly higher top-250-clone fraction than blood (p = 0.039).

The junction had 6 bases not matched to a gene; V was cut back by 7 bases and J by 1 base. The germline V gene has CDR1 ENHRY and CDR2 SYGVKD. There are 15 residues in the CDR3. Alongside blood RNA obtained from unsorted whole blood, germline DNA was also extracted. This receptor was taken from a man aged 35-49 years with primary liver carcinoma and hepatitis B virus infection. Material: peripheral blood. The V call is TRBV10-3, the J call TRBJ2-1, with TRBD2 matching over 8 bases. CDR3 sequence reads: CAINQGLESYNEQFF. In DNA, the CDR3 is TGTGCCATCAACCAGGGACTAGAATCCTACAATGAGCAGTTCTTC.